The next 30 T cell receptor beta chains were all read from a single sample in a study of T cells in Graves' hyperthyroidism and ophthalmopathy. The source material, RNA transcripts, was used to amplify TCR beta CDR3 regions. The study used the HTBI primer set for a first-round RT-PCR of the TCR CDR3. TCRdb processed the multiplex PCR reads anew with MiXCR; each CDR3 protein has one entry. Of approximately 370,000 distinct CDR3 sequences in the sample, 17% were seen once. Sequencing used blood. Receptors were obtained from a young woman with Graves' hyperthyroidism that later progressed to Graves' ophthalmopathy.

There are many counts of this clonotype. The chain combines TRBV5-1 with TRBJ2-7; 7 nucleotides line up with TRBD1. Germline assignment: CDR1 SGHRS and CDR2 YFSETQ. J gave up 1 base and V 6 bases, and 7 bases lay outside the gene matches. The CDR3 covers 14 residues. CDR3 in amino acids: CASNQYRGSYEQYF. CDR3 bases: TGCGCCAGCAACCAATACAGGGGATCCTACGAGCAGTACTTC.

Many counts were recorded for this clonotype. The gene calls are TRBV28 and TRBJ1-5; 9 nucleotides agree with TRBD1. The ends lost 3 bases at V and 6 bases at J; junction bases unmatched: 12. Germline V gene data show CDR1 as MDHEN and CDR2 as SYDVKM. CDR3 size: 17 residues. Written as DNA, the CDR3 is TGTGCCAGCAGTTTGCTTCCGGGACAGGGCTATCGTCAGCCCCAGCATTTT. Translating gives CASSLLPGQGYRQPQHF.

This clonotype was observed a handful of times. The chain carries TRBV6-2 or TRBV6-3 and TRBJ1-4, with TRBD1 as a possible D gene (5 bases). The V end was cut by 7 bases, the J end by 4 bases, with 13 bases between. The germline gives CDR1 MNHEY, CDR2 SVGEGT. This CDR3 is 14 amino acids long. The chain's CDR3 is CASKVGAFNEKLFF. The CDR3 coding sequence is TGTGCCAGCAAAGTAGGGGCCTTTAATGAAAAACTGTTTTTT.

This clonotype was detected many times. The chain uses TRBV2 and TRBJ2-1; 8 positions agree with TRBD2. Unmatched junction bases numbered 12, after V lost 4 bases and J lost 7 bases. CDR3 size: 16 residues. CDR1 and CDR2 from the germline V gene are SNHLY and FYNNEI. CDR3 loop: CASSAGSGSFVNEQFF. CDR3 nucleotides: TGTGCCAGCAGTGCCGGCAGCGGGAGTTTTGTGAATGAGCAGTTCTTC.

This clonotype was recorded many times. As DNA, the CDR3 is TGTGCCAGCAGTGTCCGATGGGGGAGCTCTGGGGCCAACGTCCTGACTTTC. It encodes CASSVRWGSSGANVLTF. This chain joins TRBV6-1 and TRBJ2-6; perhaps D is TRBD1 or TRBD2 (5 bases each). V lost 4 bases and J 0 bases, leaving 13 bases between the germline ends. The CDR3 loop spans 17 amino acids. The germline V gene has CDR1 MNHNS and CDR2 SASEGT.

The sample holds many counts of this clonotype. The rearrangement uses TRBV29-1 and TRBJ2-5; D not resolved. The V and J ends lost 4 bases and 1 base respectively, with 1 base between them. This CDR3 comprises 10 residues. The germline CDR1 and CDR2 sequences are SQVTM and ANQGSEA. The CDR3 here is CSVAQETQYF. CDR3 sequence (DNA): TGCAGCGTTGCCCAAGAGACCCAGTACTTC.

This clonotype was detected ten times or more. This sequence joins TRBV5-6 and TRBJ2-5, with 7 bases aligning to TRBD1. Germline CDR1 SGHDT, CDR2 YYEEEE. Germline trimming cut 5 bases from V and 2 bases from J; bases unmatched to any gene: 9. CDR3 length: 15 amino acids. The CDR3 nucleotides read TGTGCCAGCAGTCGCAGGGGGAGATTTCAAGAGACCCAGTACTTC. The encoded protein is CASSRRGRFQETQYF.

This clonotype has ten or more counts. The chain uses TRBV28 and TRBJ1-5, with TRBD1 as a possible D gene (5 bases). The CDR3 spans 14 residues. Per germline, CDR1 MDHEN and CDR2 SYDVKM. V was pared by 0 bases and J by 7 bases, with 10 bases between. In nucleotides, the CDR3 is TGTGCCAGCAGTTTATGGGGGGAACTACAGCCCCAGCATTTT. Protein product: CASSLWGELQPQHF.

This clonotype was detected many times. This rearrangement joins TRBV28 to TRBJ2-5, with TRBD2 as a possible D gene (6 bases). The CDR3 has 14 amino acids. CDR1 MDHEN and CDR2 SYDVKM come from the germline V gene. The V gene lost 5 bases and the J gene lost 5 bases, with 15 bases spanning the gap. CDR3 in amino acids: CASSILGGAETQYF. The CDR3 bases are TGTGCCAGCAGTATCCTCGGGGGAGCGGAGACCCAGTACTTC. Filled out from reference TRBV28 and TRBJ2-5, the complete variable domain reads DVKVTQSSRYLVKRTGEKVFLECVQDMDHENMFWYRQDPGLGLRLIYFSYDVKMKEKGDIPEGYSVSREKKERFSLILESASTNQTSMYLCASSILGGAETQYFGPGTRLLVL.

This clonotype was seen ten or more times. V is TRBV2 and J is TRBJ2-3; 11 bases align to TRBD1. This CDR3 spans 14 amino acids. Per germline, CDR1 SNHLY and CDR2 FYNNEI. Trimming at V came to 10 bases and at J to 5 bases, leaving 8 bases not matched to a gene. The CDR3 loop is CANRRDRGGDTQYF. The CDR3 DNA reads as TGTGCCAACCGCCGGGACAGGGGGGGAGATACGCAGTATTTT. Together with reference TRBV2 and TRBJ2-3, the CDR3 gives the full variable domain: EPEVTQTPSHQVTQMGQEVILRCVPISNHLYFYWYRQILGQKVEFLVSFYNNEISEKSEIFDDQFSVERPDGSNFTLKIRSTKLEDSAMYFCANRRDRGGDTQYFGPGTRLTVL.

The rearrangement joins TRBV27 to TRBJ2-7, with 8 bases matching TRBD1. The CDR3 runs to 13 residues. From germline, CDR1 is MNHEY and CDR2 SMNVEV (reference sequence). V lost 0 bases and J lost 5; bases outside the gene matches: 0. CDR3 in amino acids: CASSLSTGDEQYF. As DNA, the CDR3 is TGTGCCAGCAGTTTATCGACAGGGGACGAGCAGTACTTC.

This chain links TRBV7-9 with TRBJ1-2; D not certain. Germline V gives CDR1 SEHNR, CDR2 FQNEAQ (reference sequence). V shed 4 bases and J shed 4 bases, with 10 bases lying between them. This CDR3 spans 13 amino acids. The CDR3 region is CASSSAVFYGYTF. CDR3 coding DNA: TGTGCCAGCAGCTCCGCAGTCTTCTATGGCTACACCTTC.

This clonotype was counted ten times or more. The rearrangement uses TRBV4-1 and TRBJ1-1; D uncertain. Germline-derived CDR1 and CDR2 are MGHRA and YSYEKL. This CDR3 is 13 amino acids long. V gave up 0 bases and J gave up 8 bases, with 10 bases separating them. CDR3 nucleotides: TGCGCCAGCAGCCAAGATACTGATACAGAAGCTTTCTTT. Translation gives CASSQDTDTEAFF.

This clonotype was seen many times. The chain carries TRBV28 and TRBJ2-5; weak D call: TRBD1 (5 bases). CDR1 is MDHEN and CDR2 is SYDVKM in the germline V gene. The ends were cut back, 3 bases at V and 4 bases at J, with 18 bases in the middle. This CDR3 has 16 residues. The CDR3 bases are TGTGCCAGCAGTTTTTTGCCAGGGCCTGCCGGAGAGACCCAGTACTTC. Its protein is CASSFLPGPAGETQYF.

This clonotype has a count of ten or more. This sequence joins TRBV19 and TRBJ1-1; possibly TRBD1 for D (6 bases). Trimming took 6 bases from V and 4 from J, leaving 15 bases between them. CDR1 and CDR2 (germline): LNHDA, SQIVND (reference sequence). The CDR3 extends over 14 amino acids. The CDR3 loop is CASSPGQGFTEAFF. DNA for the CDR3: TGTGCCAGTAGCCCGGGACAAGGGTTCACTGAAGCTTTCTTT.

V gene TRBV30 combines with J gene TRBJ2-1, with D perhaps TRBD1 or TRBD2 (6 bases each). Germline V lookup: CDR1 GTSNPN, CDR2 SVGIG (reference sequence). The length of the CDR3 is 16 residues. Trimming stripped 2 bases from V and 2 bases from J, with 16 bases between. This CDR3 reads CAWSLGGTHAYNEQFF. In DNA form, the CDR3 reads TGTGCCTGGAGTCTAGGCGGGACACATGCCTACAATGAGCAGTTCTTC.

Ten or more counts support this clonotype. This chain joins TRBV13 and TRBJ2-5; perhaps TRBD2 as D (6 bases). The CDR3 has 13 amino acids. Germline V gene lookup returns CDR1 PRHDT and CDR2 FYEKMQ (reference sequence). V was cut by 2 bases and J by 5 bases, with 9 bases left in between. The CDR3 DNA sequence: TGTGCCAGCAGCTTACGCCTAGCGGAGACCCAGTACTTC. It yields the protein CASSLRLAETQYF.

This clonotype was seen many times. As DNA, the CDR3 is TGTGCCAGCAGCTGGTGGACGCCGGGACAGAGCTACGAGCAGTACTTC. It codes for CASSWWTPGQSYEQYF. The chain recombines TRBV11-2 with TRBJ2-7, with 7 bases aligning to TRBD1. CDR1 and CDR2 from the germline V gene are SGHAT and FQNNGV. V lost 4 bases and J lost 3; bases outside the gene matches: 12. CDR3 length equals 16 residues. Together with reference TRBV11-2 and TRBJ2-7, the CDR3 gives the full variable domain: EAGVAQSPRYKIIEKRQSVAFWCNPISGHATLYWYQQILGQGPKLLIQFQNNGVVDDSQLPKDRFSAERLKGVDSTLKIQPAKLEDSAVYLCASSWWTPGQSYEQYFGPGTRLTVT.

This clonotype was found many times. The V call is TRBV28, the J call TRBJ1-1; D gene uncertain. This CDR3 contains 14 residues. CDR1 and CDR2 from the germline V gene are MDHEN and SYDVKM. Trimming pared 5 bases from V and 4 bases from J, leaving 14 bases between. The CDR3 region is CASSPLIRLTEAFF. CDR3 DNA sequence: TGTGCCAGCAGTCCCCTCATCCGACTCACTGAAGCTTTCTTT.

There are a few counts of this clonotype. The chain employs TRBV9 and TRBJ2-2; 9 bases map to TRBD2. V lost 3 bases to trimming and J lost 15 bases; unmatched junction nucleotides: 9. Germline CDR1 and CDR2: SGDLS and YYNGEE. The CDR3 is 13 amino acids. CDR3 protein: CASSAGLAHLVFF. CDR3 sequence (DNA): TGTGCCAGCAGCGCGGGACTAGCCCACTTGGTGTTTTTT.

The chain joins TRBV7-9 to TRBJ2-6; D is unresolved. CDR3 length equals 16 residues. Trimming took off 3 bases at V and 1 base at J, with 10 bases between the two ends. Germline assignment: CDR1 SEHNR and CDR2 FQNEAQ (reference sequence). The CDR3 DNA sequence: TGTGCCAGCAGCTTTCATCGAGTGTCTGGGGCCAACGTCCTGACTTTC. Its translation is CASSFHRVSGANVLTF.

This chain links TRBV5-5 with TRBJ2-5; 8 positions match TRBD2. The CDR3 runs to 16 residues. Looked up from germline, CDR1 is SGHKS and CDR2 is YYEKEE (reference sequence). Losses at the gene ends were 4 bases for V and 1 base for J; bases not matched to a gene: 9. CDR3: CASSAPGLGSQETQYF. CDR3 coding DNA: TGTGCCAGCAGCGCTCCGGGACTAGGGAGCCAAGAGACCCAGTACTTC.

This clonotype occurred many times. The J gene is TRBJ2-1, the V gene TRBV2, with 10 bases that match TRBD2. The germline gives CDR1 SNHLY, CDR2 FYNNEI. The CDR3 runs to 15 residues. The ends lost 7 bases at V and 2 bases at J; junction bases unmatched: 5. CDR3 loop: CASTGTSVTYNEQFF. As DNA, the CDR3 is TGTGCCAGCACTGGGACTAGCGTTACCTACAATGAGCAGTTCTTC.

This clonotype showed up many times. The V call is TRBV2, the J call TRBJ1-5; TRBD1 might be the D (6 bases). V was clipped by 5 bases and J by 3 bases, with 14 bases between them. Per the germline V gene, CDR1 is SNHLY and CDR2 is FYNNEI. The CDR3 spans 15 residues. CDR3 bases: TGTGCCAGCAGTTTACAGGGATCTAACAATCAGCCCCAGCATTTT. Residues: CASSLQGSNNQPQHF.

This clonotype has only a few counts. V gene TRBV11-1 combines with J gene TRBJ2-1; 14 bases line up with TRBD2. This CDR3 comprises 17 residues. J gave up 6 bases and V 1 base, and 5 bases lay outside the gene matches. CDR1 is SGHAT, CDR2 FQDESV, per germline (reference sequence). CDR3: CASSLGTGTSGSNEQFF. The CDR3 region has the DNA TGTGCCAGCAGCTTAGGAACCGGGACTAGCGGGAGCAATGAGCAGTTCTTC.

This clonotype was observed many times. This sequence joins TRBV5-6 and TRBJ2-7, with D unclear. This CDR3 has 14 amino acids. Trimming shortened V by 1 base and J by 4 bases, and 12 bases separated the two germline ends. Germline CDR1 SGHDT, CDR2 YYEEEE. The CDR3 reads CASSLYSPYYEQYF. The CDR3 nucleotides are TGTGCCAGCAGCTTGTATAGTCCCTATTACGAGCAGTACTTC.

The chain uses TRBV10-3 and TRBJ2-7, with D possibly being TRBD1 or TRBD2 (5 bases each). V was cut by 6 bases and J by 0 bases, with 12 bases left in between. Germline V gene data show CDR1 as ENHRY and CDR2 as SYGVKD. The length of the CDR3 is 14 residues. CDR3 DNA sequence: TGTGCCATCAGCATCCGGGACGACTCCTACGAGCAGTACTTC. As protein: CAISIRDDSYEQYF.

This clonotype was counted between two and nine times. A much larger clone differs by one base, so this may be a read error. The chain uses TRBV20-1 and TRBJ2-3; 8 nucleotides agree with TRBD2. CDR1 and CDR2 from the germline V gene are DFQATT and SNEGSKA (reference sequence). The CDR3 is 14 residues long. The V and J ends lost 6 bases and 0 bases, in that order; junction bases with no gene match: 5. This chain's CDR3 is CSAGRAVSTDTQYF. CDR3 DNA: TGCAGTGCCGGGAGGGCCGTGAGCACAGATACGCAGTATTTT.

This clonotype was detected ten times or more. The chain carries TRBV7-6 and TRBJ1-1; a weak D match, TRBD1 (6 bases). Germline CDR1 is SGHVS and CDR2 is FNYEAQ. The CDR3 contains 17 residues. V was clipped by 1 base and J by 2 bases, with 17 bases between them. The CDR3 region is CASSLGKARGLNTEAFF. The CDR3 DNA follows: TGTGCCAGCAGCTTAGGGAAGGCCAGGGGCCTAAACACTGAAGCTTTCTTT.

This clonotype was observed at least ten times. This chain uses TRBV20-1 with TRBJ2-1; D is ambiguous. The V and J ends lost 5 bases and 0 bases respectively, with 14 bases between them. This CDR3 comprises 15 residues. Germline lookup yields CDR1 DFQATT and CDR2 SNEGSKA (reference sequence). In DNA form, the CDR3 reads TGCAGTGCTCTTTCGCCAGCCGGCTCCTACAATGAGCAGTTCTTC. Protein: CSALSPAGSYNEQFF.